A selection of T cell receptor beta chains follows, all from one sample in a study of cytomegalovirus exposure and HLA in healthy donors. TCRdb keeps only in-frame clones here, not all; method: immunoSEQ multiplex PCR. The sample has about 200,000 clones, 65% to 85% seen once. Sequencing input: PBMCs. These receptors all come from a man between 40 and 49 years old in good health and CMV-seropositive. The conserved cysteine and the conserved F or W are not part of the CDR3 here.

v_call cdr3_aa
TRBV28 ASSFRGQSNEKLF
TRBV6-5 ASGGTVEDEQY
TRBV7-9 AVRQGDNSYEQY
TRBV18 ASSPYGLAGGYNEQF
TRBV6-5 ASRGDSYEQY
TRBV7-7 ASSLEGGGRGAGELF
TRBV19 ASSTRQGASYEQY
TRBV25-1 ASSEWGGTGHQPQH
TRBV9 ASSVLPSTTGELF
TRBV6-5 ATRQGGTQH
TRBV19 ASSTPAGRTGELF
TRBV6-6 ASGPYRTGGGGELF
TRBV5-4 ASSSTGTETQY
TRBV9 ASTDYYGYT
TRBV9 ASSVGTSGIYEQY
TRBV5-4 ASSLELDRGYEQY
TRBV11-3 ASAVTGDTEAF
TRBV6-1 ASSEFQMGGVDEQF
TRBV4-1 ASSALTGTGGGYT
TRBV6-5 ASNLWGQQETQY
TRBV5-1 ASSQGLAGVDTQY